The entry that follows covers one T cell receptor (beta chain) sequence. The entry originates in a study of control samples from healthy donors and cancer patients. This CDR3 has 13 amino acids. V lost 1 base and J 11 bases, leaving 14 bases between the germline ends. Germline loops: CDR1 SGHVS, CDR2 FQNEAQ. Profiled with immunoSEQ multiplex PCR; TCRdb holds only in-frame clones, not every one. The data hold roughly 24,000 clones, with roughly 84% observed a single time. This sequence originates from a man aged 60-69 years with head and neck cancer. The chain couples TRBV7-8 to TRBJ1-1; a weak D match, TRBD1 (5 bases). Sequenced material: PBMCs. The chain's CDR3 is CASSLDGGRGAFF. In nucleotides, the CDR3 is TGTGCCAGCAGCTTAGATGGGGGGAGAGGGGCTTTCTTT.